The present entry profiles one T cell receptor (beta chain) with its context. What it recognizes is unknown. The sample originates from a study of cytomegalovirus exposure and HLA in healthy donors. Overall study results and limits: The classifier reportedly diagnosed cytomegalovirus status with high sensitivity and specificity. Specificity of a few CMV-associated chains for CMV antigens was verified in vitro. Cytomegalovirus association was assigned to some 160 TCR beta chains.

Sequencing was performed with immunoSEQ multiplex PCR; in TCRdb, only in-frame clones are kept and a portion is missing. The sample records about 350,000 clones, 75% to 90% being singletons. Material for sequencing was PBMCs. This clonotype originated in a woman aged 25 to 39 in good health and CMV-seropositive.

The CDR3 is CASTLTVARMNTEAFF. In nucleotides, the CDR3 is TGTGCCAGCACCCTGACAGTCGCGAGAATGAACACTGAAGCTTTCTTT. This chain connects TRBV28 to TRBJ1-1; D possibly corresponds to TRBD1 (5 bases). V was shortened by 7 bases and J by 0 bases, with 18 bases between the two germline ends. CDR1 and CDR2 from the germline V gene are MDHEN and SYDVKM. The CDR3 has 16 amino acids.